The subject of this entry is one T cell receptor beta chain. The antigen remains undetermined. This entry is derived from a study of blood T cells in healthy people across ages. General study results and limits: PBMCs went unsorted, and a conclusive naive versus antigen-experienced comparison was therefore prevented. While age rose, TCR beta diversity per million T cells dropped in a roughly linear way.

PBMCs numbering at least 6.5 million were isolated per sample. It was with a sample-barcoded 5' primer and a J-beta primer mix that a second PCR of roughly 7 to 12 cycles was run. Every single cDNA molecule received a tag from a template-switch adaptor with 12 random nucleotides. TCRdb used MiXCR to reprocess the 5' RACE reads, holding one entry per CDR3 protein. The sample lists about 640,000 distinct CDR3 sequences, around two fifths occurring once. Material for sequencing was blood. This receptor was identified in an elderly man in good health.

CDR3 nucleotide sequence: TGTGCCATCAGTGAAATTATCAACACCGGGGAGCTGTTTTTT. Residues: CAISEIINTGELFF. The chain links TRBV10-3 to TRBJ2-2; D unclear. Between the trimmed V and J ends, which lost 3 bases and 2 bases, there was a span of 7 bases. The germline gives CDR1 ENHRY, CDR2 SYGVKD. The CDR3 has 14 residues.